A single sample is the source of the 20 T cell receptor beta chains below, sequenced in a study of CD4 T cell repertoires in COVID-19. The memory T cells were sequenced right after ex vivo isolation, without culture. Profiled with immunoSEQ multiplex PCR; TCRdb holds only in-frame clones, not every one. Here the sample spans 20,000 or so clones, around 86% being singletons. Sequencing was performed on central memory CD4+ T cells from blood, taken before the COVID-19 pandemic. Receptors were obtained from a human donor who had COVID-19.

The chain is built from TRBV10-3 and TRBJ2-7, with TRBD1 matching over 8 bases. The CDR3 loop spans 14 amino acids. CDR1 and CDR2 (germline): ENHRY, SYGVKD. Losses at the gene ends were 6 bases for V and 5 bases for J; bases not matched to a gene: 9. CDR3 amino acids: CAISLTGEGDEQYF. DNA of the CDR3: TGTGCCATCAGCCTGACAGGGGAAGGGGACGAGCAGTACTTC.

The V call is TRBV6-5, the J call TRBJ1-2; D might be TRBD1 (6 bases). Between the trimmed V and J ends, which lost 2 bases and 4 bases, there was a span of 14 bases. CDR3 length: 15 amino acids. Per germline, CDR1 MNHEY and CDR2 SVGAGI. CDR3 residues: CASSYSWGGGYGYTF. For the CDR3, the DNA is TGTGCCAGCAGTTACAGTTGGGGAGGGGGCTATGGCTACACCTTC.

The chain uses TRBV19 and TRBJ1-5, with 9 bases that match TRBD1. The CDR3 consists of 14 residues. V dropped 3 bases and J dropped 7; count of bases not matched to a gene: 4. Per the germline V gene, CDR1 is LNHDA and CDR2 is SQIVND (reference sequence). DNA of the CDR3: TGTGCCAGTAGTATTACAGGGGGCAGACAGCCCCAGCATTTT. Protein sequence: CASSITGGRQPQHF.

The genes are TRBV11-2 and TRBJ2-5; the D is unclear. Between the trimmed V and J ends, which lost 3 bases and 2 bases, there was a span of 10 bases. Germline CDR1 and CDR2: SGHAT and FQNNGV. There are 14 residues in the CDR3. The CDR3 DNA is TGTGCCAGCAGCTTGATACAACCACAAGAGACCCAGTACTTC. Translation: CASSLIQPQETQYF. Full variable domain (outside the CDR3, taken from reference TRBV11-2 and TRBJ2-5): EAGVAQSPRYKIIEKRQSVAFWCNPISGHATLYWYQQILGQGPKLLIQFQNNGVVDDSQLPKDRFSAERLKGVDSTLKIQPAKLEDSAVYLCASSLIQPQETQYFGPGTRLLVL.

The rearrangement uses TRBV28 and TRBJ2-5, with D tentatively TRBD1 (6 bases). V gave up 7 bases and J gave up 2 bases, with 11 bases separating them. Germline CDR1 and CDR2: MDHEN and SYDVKM. The CDR3 runs to 13 residues. The CDR3 sequence: CASNRQVQETQYF. The CDR3 coding sequence is TGTGCCAGCAACCGACAGGTTCAAGAGACCCAGTACTTC.

V is TRBV6-6 and J is TRBJ2-2; 9 positions agree with TRBD2. The CDR3 totals 16 residues. CDR1 MNHNY and CDR2 SVGAGI come from the germline V gene (reference sequence). Unmatched junction bases numbered 5, after V lost 5 bases and J lost 1 base. As DNA, the CDR3 is TGTGCCAGCAGTACCCCTAGCGGGGTGAACACCGGGGAGCTGTTTTTT. This codes for CASSTPSGVNTGELFF.

The chain links TRBV6-5 to TRBJ2-5; tentatively, D is TRBD2 (6 bases). The germline CDR1 and CDR2 sequences are MNHEY and SVGAGI. This CDR3 contains 13 residues. V dropped 2 bases and J dropped 5 bases, with 9 bases sitting between them. CDR3 sequence reads: CASSYVGRETQYF. The CDR3 DNA sequence: TGTGCCAGCAGTTACGTAGGGAGGGAGACCCAGTACTTC.

This clone appeared a few times. The chain recombines TRBV28 with TRBJ1-3; no clear D. The V and J ends lost 8 bases and 2 bases respectively, with 13 bases between them. CDR1 and CDR2 from the germline V gene are MDHEN and SYDVKM. The CDR3 consists of 14 residues. DNA of the CDR3: TGTGCCAGCGGCCTGGGAGGGCCTGGAAACACCATATATTTT. Its translation: CASGLGGPGNTIYF. The whole variable domain, filled in from reference TRBV28 and TRBJ1-3, reads DVKVTQSSRYLVKRTGEKVFLECVQDMDHENMFWYRQDPGLGLRLIYFSYDVKMKEKGDIPEGYSVSREKKERFSLILESASTNQTSMYLCASGLGGPGNTIYFGEGSWLTVV.

This clone was observed a few times. Other nucleotide sequences in the sample specify the same CDR3. The CDR3 nucleotides read TGTGCCAGCAGTTACATCCCAGGGGGCGAGCAGTACTTC. Its translation: CASSYIPGGEQYF. The rearrangement uses TRBV6-6 and TRBJ2-7, with 7 bases fitting TRBD1. Germline V gene lookup returns CDR1 MNHNY and CDR2 SVGAGI (reference sequence). Trimming removed 2 bases from V and 6 bases from J; junction bases left unmatched: 4. This CDR3 is built from 13 residues.

This chain joins TRBV6-1 and TRBJ2-2, with D tentatively TRBD1 (6 bases). Germline CDR1 MNHNS, CDR2 SASEGT. CDR3 length: 14 amino acids. Trimming took 11 bases from V and 3 from J, leaving 16 bases between them. The CDR3 here is CAGQGFLDTGELFF. The DNA of the CDR3 is TGTGCCGGCCAGGGGTTTTTGGACACCGGGGAGCTGTTTTTT.

A single count supports this clone. The chain recombines TRBV7-6 with TRBJ2-7; 7 bases map to TRBD1. The CDR3 sequence is 13 residues long. Per germline, CDR1 SGHVS and CDR2 FNYEAQ. The V gene end was trimmed by 5 bases and the J gene end by 4 bases; junction bases not matched to a gene: 5. The CDR3 protein is CASSPGQIYEQYF. In nucleotides, the CDR3 is TGTGCCAGCAGCCCGGGACAGATTTACGAGCAGTACTTC. Complete variable domain (other parts from reference TRBV7-6 and TRBJ2-7): GAGVSQSPRYKVTKRGQDVALRCDPISGHVSLYWYRQALGQGPEFLTYFNYEAQQDKSGLPNDRFSAERPEGSISTLTIQRTEQRDSAMYRCASSPGQIYEQYFGPGTRLTVT.

The chain is built from TRBV30 and TRBJ2-5; 8 nucleotides agree with TRBD1. The CDR3 contains 14 residues. Per the germline V gene, CDR1 is GTSNPN and CDR2 is SVGIG (reference sequence). The J segment lost 4 bases and the V segment lost 2 bases, leaving 6 bases of the junction unmatched. CDR3 residues: CAWSIMDRVETQYF. The DNA of the CDR3 is TGTGCCTGGAGTATTATGGACAGGGTAGAGACCCAGTACTTC.

DNA for the CDR3: TGTGCCAGCAGCCCCAGGGGGCTAACTAACTATGGCTACACCTTC. It yields the protein CASSPRGLTNYGYTF. The J gene is TRBJ1-2, the V gene TRBV7-9, with 8 nucleotides matching TRBD1. The V gene end was trimmed by 5 bases and the J gene end by 0 bases; junction bases not matched to a gene: 5. Germline values: CDR1 SEHNR, CDR2 FQNEAQ (reference sequence). This CDR3 spans 15 amino acids.

The V call is TRBV7-9, the J call TRBJ1-6, with 7 bases matching TRBD1. This CDR3 contains 15 residues. The germline V gene encodes CDR1 SEHNR and CDR2 FQNEAQ (reference sequence). Trimming at V came to 2 bases and at J to 10 bases, leaving 8 bases not matched to a gene. This CDR3 reads CASSLHQGGQSPLHF. For the CDR3, the DNA is TGTGCCAGCAGCTTACATCAGGGGGGTCAATCACCCCTCCACTTT.

The chain combines TRBV10-3 with TRBJ1-2, with a tentative D call TRBD1 (5 bases). Looked up from germline, CDR1 is ENHRY and CDR2 is SYGVKD. V was pared by 6 bases and J by 2 bases, with 10 bases between. The CDR3 has 13 amino acids. In DNA, the CDR3 is TGTGCCATCAGCAGGGTGGTAAACTATGGCTACACCTTC. Protein: CAISRVVNYGYTF.

The CDR3 coding sequence is TGTGCCAGCAGCTCTGCCATAGCCACAGATACGCAGTATTTT. Translating gives CASSSAIATDTQYF. The chain combines TRBV11-3 with TRBJ2-3; D unclear. V was clipped by 4 bases and J by 2 bases, with 10 bases between them. Germline V CDR1 and CDR2: SGHNT, YENEEA. The CDR3 covers 14 residues.

This chain uses TRBV6-1 with TRBJ2-6, with 9 bases lining up with TRBD1. Germline V gives CDR1 MNHNS, CDR2 SASEGT. The CDR3 has 21 amino acids. Trimming removed 2 bases from V and 0 bases from J; junction bases left unmatched: 14. The CDR3 coding sequence is TGTGCCAGCAGTGAACGGCACATTTCCGGGACAGGGACCTCTGGGGCCAACGTCCTGACTTTC. Translating it yields CASSERHISGTGTSGANVLTF.

This chain's CDR3 is CASSLQGRRETQYF. DNA for the CDR3: TGTGCCAGCAGCTTGCAGGGGCGCAGAGAGACCCAGTACTTC. The chain recombines TRBV7-8 with TRBJ2-5; possibly TRBD1 for D (6 bases). Germline assignment: CDR1 SGHVS and CDR2 FQNEAQ. The CDR3 spans 14 residues. The germline V and J ends were trimmed by 3 bases and 4 bases, with 12 bases remaining between them.

The chain recombines TRBV19 with TRBJ2-7, with 8 bases aligning to TRBD1. This CDR3 region has 13 residues. The V segment lost 5 bases and the J segment 7 bases; nucleotides outside the gene matches: 7. Germline V gene sequence: CDR1 LNHDA, CDR2 SQIVND (reference sequence). The CDR3 protein is CASSPTGAGEQYF. CDR3 in DNA: TGTGCCAGTAGTCCGACAGGGGCGGGGGAGCAGTACTTC.

The chain links TRBV6-1 to TRBJ2-4, with 11 positions matching TRBD1. Germline lookup yields CDR1 MNHNS and CDR2 SASEGT. J was trimmed by 7 bases and V by 1 base; bases with no gene match: 3. The CDR3 has 15 amino acids. The CDR3 spells CASSEGRTGGNIQYF. The CDR3 coding sequence is TGTGCCAGCAGTGAAGGCCGGACAGGGGGCAACATTCAGTACTTC.